This TCR beta chain was found in a study of T cell responses to AZD1222 COVID-19 vaccine. Libraries were prepared by immunoSEQ multiplex PCR; TCRdb keeps only in-frame clonotypes and omits some of them. In the table there are about 140,000 clones, over 75% of which are singletons. Broader study findings: Baseline seropositivity characterized only a handful of AZD1222 recipients. There were repertoire samples only from the period after the peak T cell response. The breadth and depth of Spike-specific TCRs increased once two AZD1222 doses had been given. Spike-wide coverage was observed for vaccine-associated CD4 TCRs, with dominant responses at 160-218 and 743-854.

CDR3 length: 15 amino acids. V shed 2 bases, J shed 7 bases, and the junction held 6 bases outside the gene matches. Germline V CDR1 and CDR2: SGHTA, FQGTGA. This clone was detected once. Its matching antigen is unknown. The clonotype comes from an adult who received the MenACWY meningococcal vaccine as a control. Material: peripheral blood, obtained 28 days after the second dose of the MenACWY control vaccine. The chain joins TRBV7-3 to TRBJ2-1, with 9 positions matching TRBD1. The CDR3 here is CASSLEGQGTNEQFF. CDR3 nucleotides: TGTGCCAGCAGCTTAGAGGGACAGGGAACGAATGAGCAGTTCTTC.